These 22 T cell receptor beta chains share one sample of origin, sequenced in a study of blood T cell repertoires in COVID-19. Profiled with immunoSEQ multiplex PCR; TCRdb holds only in-frame clones, not every one. The table lists fewer than 45,000 clones, around 85% of them singletons. The sequencing sample was made of peripheral blood. Receptors were obtained from a woman of 80 years or more with acute or convalescent COVID-19.

The chain combines TRBV10-3 with TRBJ2-1; TRBD2 matches 14 bases. The V segment lost 0 bases and the J segment 6 bases; nucleotides outside the gene matches: 1. Germline V gene data show CDR1 as ENHRY and CDR2 as SYGVKD. The CDR3 runs 16 residues. The CDR3 region is CAISESGTSGSNEQFF. The CDR3 DNA follows: TGTGCCATCAGTGAGTCCGGGACTAGCGGGAGCAATGAGCAGTTCTTC.

The chain is built from TRBV29-1 and TRBJ1-2; D might be TRBD1 (6 bases). Looked up from germline, CDR1 is SQVTM and CDR2 is ANQGSEA. V shed 0 bases and J shed 6 bases, with 11 bases lying between them. The CDR3 has 13 residues. In DNA form, the CDR3 reads TGCAGCGTTGAAGAACGCGGGGGCCATGGCTACACCTTC. This codes for CSVEERGGHGYTF.

Points on this clone: No conserved phenylalanine or tryptophan ends this CDR3, so it is likely a read error. The DNA is left out, because the CDR3 cannot be placed on it with certainty; the CDR3 is given as TCRdb lists it. The chain combines TRBV6-5 with TRBJ2-7; no DNA check was done on the table's D call, TRBD2. Ends included, the CDR3 has 13 residues. In germline, CDR1 is MNHEY, CDR2 SVGAGI. CDR3 residues: CASSSGPPSEIIS.

V is TRBV6-5 and J is TRBJ1-1; no reliable D call. Between the trimmed V and J ends, which lost 7 bases and 5 bases, there was a span of 17 bases. The CDR3 extends over 14 amino acids. The germline CDR1 and CDR2 sequences are MNHEY and SVGAGI. The CDR3 sequence is CASTEPGLRTEAFF. CDR3 bases: TGTGCCAGCACCGAACCCGGGTTGCGTACTGAAGCTTTCTTT.

The rearrangement uses TRBV7-9 and TRBJ1-5, with 7 bases that match TRBD1. The V gene end was trimmed by 5 bases and the J gene end by 7 bases; junction bases not matched to a gene: 5. The CDR3 contains 13 residues. Germline CDR1 is SEHNR and CDR2 is FQNEAQ (reference sequence). This chain's CDR3 is CASSEGQLQPQHF. Written as DNA, the CDR3 is TGTGCCAGCAGCGAGGGACAGTTACAGCCCCAGCATTTT.

CDR3 sequence (DNA): TGTGCCAGCAGCCAAGGCAGGGGATCTCACAATGGCTACACCTTC. Protein product: CASSQGRGSHNGYTF. This chain links TRBV4-2 with TRBJ1-2, with a weak D call TRBD1 (6 bases). This CDR3 region has 15 residues. The germline CDR1 and CDR2 sequences are LGHNA and YNFKEQ. V lost 1 base and J lost 6, with 15 bases in between.

The rearrangement uses TRBV19 and TRBJ2-3; D call uncertain. Germline lookup yields CDR1 LNHDA and CDR2 SQIVND (reference sequence). V lost 3 bases and J lost 2, with 9 bases in between. CDR3 length: 14 residues. Here the CDR3 DNA reads TGTGCCAGTAGTATTAGTCATAACACAGATACGCAGTATTTT. This encodes CASSISHNTDTQYF. Drawing the rest from reference TRBV19 and TRBJ2-3, the complete variable domain is DGGITQSPKYLFRKEGQNVTLSCEQNLNHDAMYWYRQDPGQGLRLIYYSQIVNDFQKGDIAEGYSVSREKKESFPLTVTSAQKNPTAFYLCASSISHNTDTQYFGPGTRLTVL.

The genes are TRBV24-1 and TRBJ2-2, with 10 bases identical to TRBD1. The CDR3 sequence is 15 residues long. V trimming: 9 bases; J trimming: 5 bases; junction bases outside the gene matches: 8. The germline CDR1 and CDR2 sequences are KGHDR and SFDVKD. The CDR3 sequence is CATRSGTGETGELFF. The CDR3, as DNA: TGTGCCACCCGCTCGGGGACAGGGGAGACCGGGGAGCTGTTTTTT.

This chain connects TRBV5-1 to TRBJ2-7, with TRBD2 identical over 11 bases. This CDR3 has 15 amino acids. Germline V CDR1 and CDR2: SGHRS, YFSETQ. The J segment lost 4 bases and the V segment lost 3 bases, leaving 6 bases of the junction unmatched. CDR3: CASSSSTSGNYEQYF. Here the CDR3 DNA reads TGCGCCAGCAGCTCGTCGACTAGCGGGAATTACGAGCAGTACTTC.

The chain carries TRBV7-9 and TRBJ2-4, with 9 nucleotides matching TRBD1. V was clipped by 4 bases and J by 6 bases; unmatched bases: 1. The CDR3 covers 13 residues. Germline lookup yields CDR1 SEHNR and CDR2 FQNEAQ (reference sequence). The CDR3 region has the DNA TGTGCCAGCAGCTCACAGGGGGCAAACATTCAGTACTTC. This translates into CASSSQGANIQYF.

The count of this clone is one. This rearrangement joins TRBV24-1 to TRBJ2-1; TRBD2 matches at 7 bases. This CDR3 has 15 residues. Germline loops: CDR1 KGHDR, CDR2 SFDVKD. Unmatched junction bases numbered 9, after V lost 4 bases and J lost 7 bases. CDR3 sequence (DNA): TGTGCCACCAGTGAACAAGGACTAGGGGAGAATGAGCAGTTCTTC. It translates to CATSEQGLGENEQFF.

The chain combines TRBV7-2 with TRBJ1-4, with D tentatively TRBD1 (6 bases). The CDR3 is made up of 14 amino acids. CDR1 and CDR2 (germline): SGHTA, FQGNSA. Deletions cut 4 bases from V and 7 bases from J, with 13 bases between. The CDR3 loop is CASSSQGVSEKLFF. CDR3 coding DNA: TGTGCCAGCAGCTCACAGGGAGTAAGTGAAAAACTGTTTTTT.

This chain connects TRBV13 to TRBJ2-1, with D tentatively TRBD2 (5 bases). The V and J ends lost 6 bases and 1 base respectively, with 16 bases between them. The CDR3 is 16 amino acids. Germline V lookup: CDR1 PRHDT, CDR2 FYEKMQ (reference sequence). CDR3 residues: CASRRTDGDSYNEQFF. The CDR3 bases are TGTGCCAGCAGACGTACTGACGGGGATTCCTACAATGAGCAGTTCTTC.

The rearrangement links TRBV6-6 to TRBJ1-2; a possible D gene is TRBD1 (5 bases). Germline lookup yields CDR1 MNHNY and CDR2 SVGAGI (reference sequence). Between the trimmed V and J ends, which lost 4 bases and 8 bases, there was a span of 17 bases. The CDR3 contains 14 residues. The CDR3 protein is CASSFKELNRGYTF. The CDR3, as DNA: TGTGCCAGCAGTTTTAAGGAGCTCAACAGGGGCTACACCTTC.

This chain joins TRBV5-6 and TRBJ2-3; 8 bases are shared with TRBD2. The V gene's germline CDR1 is SGHDT and CDR2 YYEEEE. V was clipped by 7 bases and J by 9 bases; unmatched bases: 7. The CDR3 length is 12 residues. In DNA form, the CDR3 reads TGTGCCAGCGGCTATGCGGGAGGAACGCAGTATTTT. It specifies CASGYAGGTQYF.

The V call is TRBV27, the J call TRBJ2-3; 7 bases fit TRBD2. CDR1 is MNHEY and CDR2 is SMNVEV in the germline V gene (reference sequence). The CDR3 has 16 amino acids. The trim removed 3 bases at V and 1 base at J, leaving 7 bases unmatched. CDR3 loop: CASSFLAGDGTDTQYF. DNA for the CDR3: TGTGCCAGCAGTTTTCTCGCGGGAGACGGCACAGATACGCAGTATTTT.

The V call is TRBV10-3, the J call TRBJ2-2; 8 bases align to TRBD1. CDR3 length: 12 residues. Germline loops: CDR1 ENHRY, CDR2 SYGVKD. J lost 6 bases, V lost 8 bases, and 2 bases had no gene match. CDR3 coding DNA: TGTGCCATCGACAGGGGAGCCGGGGAGCTGTTTTTT. It encodes CAIDRGAGELFF.

This chain links TRBV28 with TRBJ2-3, with D unresolved. V lost 2 bases, J lost 4 bases, and 13 bases lay in between. The CDR3 is made up of 15 amino acids. Germline CDR1 MDHEN, CDR2 SYDVKM. In DNA, the CDR3 is TGTGCCAGCAGTTTAGTACGAGGTAGTGCAGATACGCAGTATTTT. Its translation is CASSLVRGSADTQYF.

The chain couples TRBV6-5 to TRBJ1-1; D is undetermined. The V and J ends lost 2 bases and 2 bases respectively, with 12 bases between them. This CDR3 is 15 amino acids long. Germline assignment: CDR1 MNHEY and CDR2 SVGAGI. The CDR3 sequence: CASSYPGLRNTEAFF. The CDR3 DNA is TGTGCCAGCAGTTACCCTGGACTGAGAAACACTGAAGCTTTCTTT.

V and J are TRBV11-1 and TRBJ2-2, with unresolved D. Per the germline V gene, CDR1 is SGHAT and CDR2 is FQDESV (reference sequence). V lost 1 base to trimming and J lost 0 bases, with 9 bases between them. This CDR3 is 16 amino acids long. The CDR3 sequence is CASSLGAAPNTGELFF. The CDR3 bases are TGTGCCAGCAGCTTAGGGGCAGCCCCGAACACCGGGGAGCTGTTTTTT. Full variable domain (rest looked up from reference TRBV11-1 and TRBJ2-2): EAEVAQSPRYKITEKSQAVAFWCDPISGHATLYWYRQILGQGPELLVQFQDESVVDDSQLPKDRFSAERLKGVDSTLKIQPAELGDSAMYLCASSLGAAPNTGELFFGEGSRLTVL.

The chain couples TRBV7-9 to TRBJ1-3; D is ambiguous. The CDR3 consists of 16 residues. Trimming removed 1 base from V and 0 bases from J, with 10 bases in between. Germline V gene data show CDR1 as SEHNR and CDR2 as FQNEAQ (reference sequence). CDR3 amino acids: CASSLDGSISGNTIYF. Written as DNA, the CDR3 is TGTGCCAGCAGCTTAGATGGCTCGATCTCTGGAAACACCATATATTTT.

The chain joins TRBV6-5 to TRBJ1-2; 9 bases are a match to TRBD1. This CDR3 is built from 16 residues. Germline values: CDR1 MNHEY, CDR2 SVGAGI. V lost 0 bases and J lost 2; bases outside the gene matches: 4. The CDR3 reads CASSYSPQGANYGYTF. The DNA of the CDR3 is TGTGCCAGCAGTTACTCCCCACAGGGGGCCAACTATGGCTACACCTTC.